This T cell receptor beta chain was obtained from a study of T cell repertoires in cytomegalovirus infection. CDR3 length: 14 residues. V dropped 5 bases and J dropped 9 bases, with 17 bases sitting between them. The germline CDR1 and CDR2 sequences are MNHNY and SVGAGI (reference sequence). This clonotype appeared many times. TCRdb itself ran the reads through MiXCR, one entry per CDR3 protein. The sample carries roughly 230,000 distinct CDR3 sequences, approximately 17% recorded once. This TCR was recovered from a human donor in good health (CMV status not recorded). Some clones in this sample may be carry-over from other donors' samples. The sequenced sample consisted of CD8+ T cells from PBMCs. This sequence joins TRBV6-6 and TRBJ2-1; a weak D match, TRBD1 (6 bases). CDR3 in DNA: TGTGCCAGCAGTACGCCGGGCAGGGGTACTGAGCAGTTCTTC. This sequence encodes CASSTPGRGTEQFF.